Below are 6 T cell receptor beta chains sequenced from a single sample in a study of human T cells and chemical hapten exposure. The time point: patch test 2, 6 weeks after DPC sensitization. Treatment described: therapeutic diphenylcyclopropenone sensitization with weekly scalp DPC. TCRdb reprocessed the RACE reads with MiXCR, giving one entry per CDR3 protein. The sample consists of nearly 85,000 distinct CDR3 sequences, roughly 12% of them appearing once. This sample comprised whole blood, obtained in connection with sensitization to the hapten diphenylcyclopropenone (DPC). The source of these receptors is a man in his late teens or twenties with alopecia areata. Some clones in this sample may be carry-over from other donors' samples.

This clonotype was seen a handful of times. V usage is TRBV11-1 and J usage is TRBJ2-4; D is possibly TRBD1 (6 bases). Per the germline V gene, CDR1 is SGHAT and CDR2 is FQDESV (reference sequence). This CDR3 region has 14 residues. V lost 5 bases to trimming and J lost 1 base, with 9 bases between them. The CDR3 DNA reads TGTGCCAGCAGCCCCACAGGGGCCAAAAACATTCAGTACTTC. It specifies CASSPTGAKNIQYF.

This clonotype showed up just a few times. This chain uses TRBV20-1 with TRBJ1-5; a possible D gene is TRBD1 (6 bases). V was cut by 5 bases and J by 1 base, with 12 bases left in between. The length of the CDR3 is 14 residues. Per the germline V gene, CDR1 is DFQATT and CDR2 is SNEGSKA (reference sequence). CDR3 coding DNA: TGCAGTGCTCAAAGGGGGGTGAGCAATCAGCCCCAGCATTTT. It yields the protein CSAQRGVSNQPQHF.

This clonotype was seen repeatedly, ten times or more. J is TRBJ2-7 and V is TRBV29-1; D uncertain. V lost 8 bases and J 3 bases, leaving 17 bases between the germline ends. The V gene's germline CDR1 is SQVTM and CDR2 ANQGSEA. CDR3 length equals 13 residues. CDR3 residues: CSILVVGDYEQYF. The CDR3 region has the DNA TGCAGCATCCTAGTCGTCGGCGACTACGAGCAGTACTTC.

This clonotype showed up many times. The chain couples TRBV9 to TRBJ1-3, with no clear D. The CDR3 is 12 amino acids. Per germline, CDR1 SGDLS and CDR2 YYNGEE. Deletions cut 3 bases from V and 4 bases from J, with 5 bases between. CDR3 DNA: TGTGCCAGCAGCGCCTCCGGAAACACCATATATTTT. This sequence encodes CASSASGNTIYF.

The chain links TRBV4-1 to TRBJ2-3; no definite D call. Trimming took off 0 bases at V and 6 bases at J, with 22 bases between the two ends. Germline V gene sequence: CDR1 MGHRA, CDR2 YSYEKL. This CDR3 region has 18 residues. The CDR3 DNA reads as TGCGCCAGCAGCCAAGATCTTTCTGCGCGCTTCTCCCCCGATACGCAGTATTTT. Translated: CASSQDLSARFSPDTQYF.

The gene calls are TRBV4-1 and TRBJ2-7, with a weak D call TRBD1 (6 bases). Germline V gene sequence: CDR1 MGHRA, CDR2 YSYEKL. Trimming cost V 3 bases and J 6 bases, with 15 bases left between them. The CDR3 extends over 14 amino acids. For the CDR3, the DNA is TGCGCCAGCAGCCAGAGCGAAACAGGGTCCGAGCAGTACTTC. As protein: CASSQSETGSEQYF.